The rows below give T cell receptor beta chains drawn from one sample of a study of graft-versus-host responses after intestinal transplantation. Their antigen targets remain unknown. Repertoires were generated with immunoSEQ multiplex PCR, while TCRdb's copy carries only in-frame clones and drops some. Among tens of thousands of clones, more than 90% were seen once, and the ten largest hold over 0.3%. Specimen: unstimulated CD4+ T cells sorted from spleen or lymph node cells, collected before intestinal transplant. All receptors derive from a human donor who received an intestinal transplant. Both conserved end residues are part of each CDR3. Each record gives: J gene, clone size, V gene, D gene, CDR3 protein, CDR3 DNA. D genes are given only for firm matches. Clone size appears in some rows only: once, few, many, or a class for an expanded clone.

TRBJ1-4,.,TRBV30,.,CAWRIGGRNEKLFF,TGTGCCTGGAGGATAGGGGGTCGTAATGAAAAACTGTTTTTT
TRBJ2-5,.,TRBV6-1,.,CASSDGLRETQYF,TGTGCCAGCAGTGACGGGTTAAGGGAGACCCAGTACTTC
TRBJ2-7,.,TRBV5-4,.,CASSLPRGDKNYEQYF,TGTGCCAGCAGCCTCCCCCGGGGGGACAAGAATTACGAGCAGTACTTC
TRBJ2-1,once,TRBV10-2,TRBD2,CASSPRGLAGSSYNEQFF,TGCGCCAGCAGTCCCCGGGGACTAGCGGGGAGCTCCTACAATGAGCAGTTCTTC
TRBJ2-7,.,TRBV28,.,CASSLHPREQYF,TGTGCCAGCAGTTTACACCCCAGGGAGCAGTACTTC
TRBJ2-1,.,TRBV5-1,.,CASSVGELYNEQFF,TGCGCCAGCAGCGTGGGAGAGCTATACAATGAGCAGTTCTTC
TRBJ1-6,.,TRBV5-1,TRBD1,CASSGTQGGSSPLHF,TGCGCCAGCAGCGGAACTCAGGGGGGAAGTTCACCCCTCCACTTT
TRBJ2-5,.,TRBV10-3,.,CAIKPGPQETQYF,TGTGCCATCAAACCCGGACCTCAAGAGACCCAGTACTTC
TRBJ2-7,.,TRBV2,.,CASSLSSYEQYF,TGTGCCAGCAGTCTTAGCTCCTACGAGCAGTACTTC
TRBJ1-4,.,TRBV7-2,.,CASSPGRAREKLFF,TGTGCCAGCAGCCCCGGAAGGGCACGGGAAAAACTGTTTTTT
TRBJ2-2,few,TRBV9,TRBD1,CASSVRQGGPGELFF,TGTGCCAGCAGCGTAAGACAGGGGGGTCCCGGGGAGCTGTTTTTT
TRBJ2-5,.,TRBV14,.,CASSQAGETQYF,TGTGCCAGCAGCCAAGCGGGGGAGACCCAGTACTTC
TRBJ1-2,.,TRBV5-1,TRBD1,CASSLVGGGDYGYTF,TGCGCCAGCAGCTTGGTAGGAGGGGGCGACTATGGCTACACCTTC
TRBJ1-4,once,TRBV19,TRBD1,CASSQQGAATNEKLFF,TGTGCCAGTAGTCAACAGGGGGCTGCGACTAATGAAAAACTGTTTTTT
TRBJ2-1,.,TRBV11-2,.,CASSPVELKGSYNEQFF,TGTGCCAGCAGCCCTGTGGAGCTCAAAGGCTCCTACAATGAGCAGTTCTTC
TRBJ2-5,.,TRBV5-6,TRBD1,CASSSYRRQGARRETQYF,TGTGCCAGCAGCTCATACCGCAGACAGGGGGCGCGAAGAGAGACCCAGTACTTC
TRBJ2-2,.,TRBV9,.,CASSVGTSKGAAGELFF,TGTGCCAGCAGCGTAGGAACCAGTAAAGGGGCGGCCGGGGAGCTGTTTTTT
TRBJ2-7,once,TRBV6-6,.,CASSRSGTSYEQYF,TGTGCCAGCAGTCGTTCCGGGACATCTTACGAGCAGTACTTC
TRBJ2-1,.,TRBV11-2,.,CASSPQGLSTTSYNEQFF,TGTGCCAGCAGCCCACAGGGACTTTCTACCACCTCCTACAATGAGCAGTTCTTC
TRBJ1-5,.,TRBV2,.,CASRNRGYSNQPQHF,TGTGCCAGCAGGAATCGAGGTTATAGCAATCAGCCCCAGCATTTT
TRBJ2-3,.,TRBV5-1,.,CASSWSGGGGGDTQYF,TGCGCCAGCAGCTGGAGTGGGGGAGGAGGTGGAGATACGCAGTATTTT
TRBJ2-5,.,TRBV9,.,CASTRGPVGETQYF,TGTGCCAGCACAAGGGGACCTGTTGGAGAGACCCAGTACTTC
TRBJ2-3,.,TRBV5-1,.,CASSFQGTDTQYF,TGCGCCAGCAGTTTCCAAGGCACAGATACGCAGTATTTT
TRBJ1-3,.,TRBV5-1,TRBD1,CASRLGQGGSGNTIYF,TGCGCCAGCAGGTTGGGACAGGGGGGCTCTGGAAACACCATATATTTT
TRBJ2-3,.,TRBV4-1,.,CASSQDRAQWADTQYF,TGCGCCAGCAGCCAAGATCGGGCTCAATGGGCAGATACGCAGTATTTT
TRBJ2-7,.,TRBV30,.,CAWSGPTGLRYEQYF,TGTGCCTGGAGTGGCCCCACAGGGTTACGCTACGAGCAGTACTTC
TRBJ1-1,.,TRBV27,.,CASSRNTEAFF,TGTGCCAGCAGCCGGAACACTGAAGCTTTCTTT